This record covers a single T cell receptor (beta chain). The sample belongs to a study of blood T cell repertoires in COVID-19. As for the study in general: Samples representing acute and convalescent COVID-19 were sourced from the United States, Italy and Spain.

Method: immunoSEQ multiplex PCR; TCRdb's copy keeps in-frame clones and lacks some. Altogether about 130,000 clones are present, approximately 74% being singletons, with the ten largest covering roughly 5.5%. Germline V gene sequence: CDR1 SGHAT, CDR2 FQNNGV. The CDR3 spans 13 residues. V gave up 0 bases and J gave up 8 bases, with 10 bases separating them. This TCR came from a man in his 60s with acute or convalescent COVID-19. Sequenced material: peripheral blood. The chain uses TRBV11-2 and TRBJ1-2; D may be TRBD1 (5 bases). The CDR3 region is CASSLDRVRGYTF. The CDR3 DNA reads TGTGCCAGCAGCTTAGACAGGGTGCGCGGCTACACCTTC.